The present T cell receptor beta chain was sequenced within a study of metastatic and nonmetastatic thyroid tumors. Overall study: Comparative analysis of repertoires was undertaken across blood and tumor or nodule tissue obtained from malignant and benign thyroid patients.

In the authors' methods: CDR3 differences across clinicopathological groups were used to build a distant-metastasis classifier for papillary thyroid cancer. TCRdb reassembled clones from the PCR reads with MiXCR. Clone size and V and J calls follow TCRdb, not the original study. This table holds 23,000 or so clones, approximately 20% found once. This clone was counted many times. Not a single patient had been given any form of treatment at any point before undergoing thyroid surgery. The sample comprised blood. This sequence originates from a female donor with papillary thyroid cancer or a benign thyroid nodule (not recorded which). Some clones in this sample may be carry-over from other donors' samples.

The CDR3 nucleotides read TGTGCCATCAGCGCTCCCGGGAGTTCCTACGAGCAGTACTTC. Its translation is CAISAPGSSYEQYF. The chain joins TRBV10-3 to TRBJ2-7, with D tentatively TRBD2 (6 bases). The CDR3 sequence is 14 residues long. V lost 6 bases to trimming and J lost 1 base, with 13 bases between them. CDR1 and CDR2 (germline): ENHRY, SYGVKD.